The T cell receptor (beta chain) described here comes from a study of memory CD4+ T cells and cytomegalovirus serostatus. Single viable CD3+CD4+CD8-CD45RO+ cells were sorted as the memory CD4+ T cells. Only in-frame clones appear in the TCRdb table, and some are missing; sequencing was by immunoSEQ multiplex PCR. Of about 61,000 clones in the sample, around three quarters were seen once. CDR3 size: 14 residues. CDR1 is MNHEY and CDR2 is SMNVEV in the germline V gene (reference sequence). The ends were cut back, 5 bases at V and 6 bases at J, with 14 bases in the middle. The rearrangement uses TRBV27 and TRBJ1-5; D ambiguous. The clonotype was recovered from an adult in good health and CMV-seronegative. Some clones in this sample may be carry-over from other donors' samples. Sequenced material: memory CD4+ T cells from blood. The CDR3 here is CASSAGYVSQPQHF. CDR3 bases: TGTGCCAGCAGTGCGGGGTACGTGAGTCAGCCCCAGCATTTT.